Below, 11 T cell receptor beta chains from the same sample are listed, as sequenced in a study of blood T cells in healthy people across ages. Sample-barcoded 5' priming and a J-beta primer mix drove a second PCR of roughly 7 to 11 cycles. TCRdb called the 5' RACE reads again in MiXCR, with one record for every CDR3 protein. The sample holds about 1.1 million distinct CDR3 sequences, 30% to 40% seen once. The source material was blood. The receptors here all came from a man between 18 and 29 years old in good health.

The table lists this clonotype with a few counts. The V gene is TRBV27, the J gene TRBJ2-3, with TRBD1 identical over 8 bases. Germline V gene lookup returns CDR1 MNHEY and CDR2 SMNVEV (reference sequence). There are 15 residues in the CDR3. The ends lost 5 bases at V and 0 bases at J; junction bases unmatched: 4. The CDR3 DNA sequence: TGTGCCAGCAGTACCAGGGGGCAAAGCACAGATACGCAGTATTTT. As protein: CASSTRGQSTDTQYF.

In regard to this clonotype: The junction differs from germline at one of its ends, possibly a read error. This chain uses TRBV20-1 with TRBJ1-5; D is unresolved. CDR1 and CDR2 (germline): DFQATT, SNEGSKA (reference sequence). This CDR3 contains 16 residues. CDR3 coding DNA: TGCAGTGCTGGAGATGTAAACAACTACAGCAATCAGCCCCAGCATTTT. Protein sequence: CSAGDVNNYSNQPQHF.

The genes are TRBV24-1 and TRBJ1-5; 7 bases align to TRBD1. Germline V gene sequence: CDR1 KGHDR, CDR2 SFDVKD. The CDR3 spans 15 residues. V was pared by 9 bases and J by 3 bases, with 10 bases of the junction left unmatched. The CDR3 DNA is TGTGCCACCCCGGGGGGGACAGTCTCCAATCAGCCCCAGCATTTT. The encoded protein is CATPGGTVSNQPQHF.

Only a few counts were recorded for this clonotype. The J gene is TRBJ1-2, the V gene TRBV6-6; 11 bases are a match to TRBD1. With V trimmed by 7 bases and J by 5 bases, 3 bases remained unmatched. Germline V gene lookup returns CDR1 MNHNY and CDR2 SVGAGI (reference sequence). The CDR3 contains 13 residues. The chain's CDR3 is CASNRDRGYGYTF. CDR3 nucleotides: TGTGCCAGCAACAGGGACAGGGGGTATGGCTACACCTTC.

CDR3 sequence (DNA): TGCAGTGCTAGAGATACCCGGGGACAGGGGAACTACGAGCAGTACTTC. Residues: CSARDTRGQGNYEQYF. The gene calls are TRBV20-1 and TRBJ2-5; 10 nucleotides agree with TRBD1. TRBJ2-7 explains the end of the DNA better; the J call may be wrong. CDR3 length equals 16 residues. Germline V gene data show CDR1 as DFQATT and CDR2 as SNEGSKA (reference sequence).

The V and J genes are TRBV12-5 and TRBJ2-1; D ambiguous. V was trimmed by 2 bases and J by 10 bases, leaving 6 bases between them. The CDR3 runs to 11 residues. CDR1 is LGHNT, CDR2 FRNRAP, per germline. CDR3 nucleotide sequence: TGTGCTAGTGGTTTGTCCGGGGAGCAGTTCTTC. Its translation: CASGLSGEQFF.

This clonotype was counted only a few times. The rearrangement links TRBV9 to TRBJ2-7; TRBD1 is a possible D gene (5 bases). This CDR3 comprises 15 residues. The V end was cut by 4 bases, the J end by 0 bases, with 14 bases between. The germline gives CDR1 SGDLS, CDR2 YYNGEE. CDR3 sequence reads: CASSPRQLSSYEQYF. CDR3 DNA: TGTGCCAGCAGCCCAAGACAGTTGAGCTCCTACGAGCAGTACTTC.

This chain links TRBV27 with TRBJ1-2; 7 bases agree with TRBD1. The CDR3 has 17 amino acids. Germline CDR1 MNHEY, CDR2 SMNVEV (reference sequence). V gave up 0 bases and J gave up 0 bases; unmatched junction bases: 7. The CDR3 sequence is CASSLSHNRGANYGYTF. CDR3 coding DNA: TGTGCCAGCAGTTTATCGCATAACAGGGGCGCTAACTATGGCTACACCTTC.

This clonotype was counted ten times or more. The rearrangement uses TRBV20-1 and TRBJ1-5; unclear D gene. The ends were cut back, 1 base at V and 3 bases at J, with 19 bases in the middle. The germline V gene has CDR1 DFQATT and CDR2 SNEGSKA (reference sequence). There are 17 residues in the CDR3. CDR3 residues: CSARAWDLAVPNQPQHF. CDR3 DNA: TGCAGTGCTAGAGCCTGGGATTTGGCCGTCCCCAATCAGCCCCAGCATTTT.

This clonotype was seen only a few times. This chain joins TRBV6-5 and TRBJ1-2; D is perhaps TRBD1 (6 bases). This CDR3 is built from 12 residues. Germline CDR1 MNHEY, CDR2 SVGAGI. Trimming removed 2 bases at V and 10 bases at J, with 11 bases between. The CDR3 reads CASSYGDIDYTF. In DNA form, the CDR3 reads TGTGCCAGCAGTTACGGGGACATCGACTACACCTTC.

The CDR3 sequence is CASSDISNQPQHF. As DNA, the CDR3 is TGTGCCAGCAGCGACATTAGCAATCAGCCCCAGCATTTT. V gene TRBV6-2 or TRBV6-3 combines with J gene TRBJ1-5; the D is unclear. The CDR3 loop spans 13 amino acids. Germline V gene lookup returns CDR1 MNHEY and CDR2 SVGEGT. V lost 6 bases and J 0 bases, leaving 6 bases between the germline ends.